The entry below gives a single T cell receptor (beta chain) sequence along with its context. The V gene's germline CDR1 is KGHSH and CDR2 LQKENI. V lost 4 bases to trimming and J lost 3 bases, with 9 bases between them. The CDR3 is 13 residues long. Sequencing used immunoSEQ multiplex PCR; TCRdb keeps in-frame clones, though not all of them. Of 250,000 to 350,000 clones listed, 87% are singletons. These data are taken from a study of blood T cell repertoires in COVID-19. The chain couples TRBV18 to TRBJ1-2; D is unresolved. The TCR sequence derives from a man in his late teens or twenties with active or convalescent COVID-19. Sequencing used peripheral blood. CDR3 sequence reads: CASSLREDYGYTF. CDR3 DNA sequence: TGTGCCAGCTCACTCAGAGAGGACTATGGCTACACCTTC.